This paragraph covers one T cell receptor beta chain sequence. Its antigen remains unidentified. The record originates from a study of Ad26.COV2.S vaccination and SARS-CoV-2 variants. The study's findings and limits: Those who received vaccine or placebo ended up with similar non-spike TCR breadth.

V lost 2 bases and J lost 7; bases outside the gene matches: 19. The CDR3 runs 20 residues. Germline lookup yields CDR1 SGHTA and CDR2 FQGTGA. Libraries were prepared by immunoSEQ multiplex PCR; TCRdb keeps only in-frame clonotypes and omits some of them. The sample records roughly 180,000 clones, approximately 88% being singletons. Sequences were derived from peripheral blood, sampled after recovery from COVID-19. The receptor comes from a human donor who had recovered from COVID-19. This chain connects TRBV7-3 to TRBJ2-1, with 11 positions matching TRBD2. The CDR3 spells CASSLGTGSLAGGQENEQFF. Written as DNA, the CDR3 is TGTGCCAGCAGCTTAGGGACAGGGTCATTAGCGGGAGGGCAGGAAAATGAGCAGTTCTTC.